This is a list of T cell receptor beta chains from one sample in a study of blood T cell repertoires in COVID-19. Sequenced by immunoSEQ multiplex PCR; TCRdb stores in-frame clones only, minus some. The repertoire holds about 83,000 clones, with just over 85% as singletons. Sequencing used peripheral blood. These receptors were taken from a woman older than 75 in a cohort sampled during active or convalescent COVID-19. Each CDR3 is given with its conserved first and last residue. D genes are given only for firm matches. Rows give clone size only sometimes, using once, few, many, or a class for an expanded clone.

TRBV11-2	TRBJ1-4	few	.	TGTGCCAGCAGCTTGGGGGCGGGAGGGGAAAAACTGTTTTTT	CASSLGAGGEKLFF
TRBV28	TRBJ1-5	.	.	TGTGCCAGCAGTTCGGCCGACGGAGCCTATAGCAATCAGCCCCAGCATTTT	CASSSADGAYSNQPQHF
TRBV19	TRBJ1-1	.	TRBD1	TGTGCCAGCCGCGGACAGGGATTTAACACTGAAGCTTTCTTT	CASRGQGFNTEAFF
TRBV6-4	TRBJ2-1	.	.	TGTGCCAGCAGGGATAGTACTAGCCTCAAAAACAATGAGCAGTTCTTC	CASRDSTSLKNNEQFF
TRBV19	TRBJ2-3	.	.	TGTGCCAGTAGTATGGCAGGGGGGCCAGATACGCAGTATTTT	CASSMAGGPDTQYF
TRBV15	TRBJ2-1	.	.	TGTGCCACCAGCAGAGATCGAGGTTCCTACAATGAGCAGTTCTTC	CATSRDRGSYNEQFF
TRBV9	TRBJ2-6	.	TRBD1	TGTGCCAGCAGCAAACAGGGGGCGGCTGGGGCCAACGTCCTGACTTTC	CASSKQGAAGANVLTF
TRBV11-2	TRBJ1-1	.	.	TGTGCCAGCAGCGCGACAGAGAACACTGAAGCTTTCTTT	CASSATENTEAFF
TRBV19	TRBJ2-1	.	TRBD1	TGTGCGGGTGCGGGACAGGGGGGGTACAATGAGCAGTTCTTC	CAGAGQGGYNEQFF
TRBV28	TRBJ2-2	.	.	TGTGCCAGCAGTCGGCCTACAGGGACCCACAAATTCACCGGGGAGCTGTTTTTT	CASSRPTGTHKFTGELFF
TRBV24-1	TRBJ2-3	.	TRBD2	TGTGCCACCAGTGATTCTAACAAAGCGGGAGCCCCAGATACGCAGTATTTT	CATSDSNKAGAPDTQYF
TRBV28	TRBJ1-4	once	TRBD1	TGTGCCAGCCTGGCAAAACAGGGGGCGGAGGGTGAAAAACTGTTTTTT	CASLAKQGAEGEKLFF
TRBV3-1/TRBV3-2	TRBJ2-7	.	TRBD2	TGTGCCAGCAGACTCTCCGGACTAGCTGGCAACGAGCAGTACTTC	CASRLSGLAGNEQYF
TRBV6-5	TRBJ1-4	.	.	TGTGCCAGCAGACACGGGGGGGAAACTAATGAAAAACTGTTTTTT	CASRHGGETNEKLFF
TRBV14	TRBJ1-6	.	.	TGTGCCAGCAGCCGCCTCGGACAGCATAATTCACCCCTCCACTTT	CASSRLGQHNSPLHF
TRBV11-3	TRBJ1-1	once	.	TGTGCCAGCAGCTTAGGGTCCAGAGTCGGGGGAATTGCTGAAGCTTTCTTT	CASSLGSRVGGIAEAFF
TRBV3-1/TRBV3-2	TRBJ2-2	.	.	TGTGCCAGCAGTCGACATCCGGGGGAGCTGTTTTTT	CASSRHPGELFF
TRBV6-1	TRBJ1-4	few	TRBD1	TGTGCCAGCAGTGAGGGGACAGGATATGAAAAACTGTTTTTT	CASSEGTGYEKLFF
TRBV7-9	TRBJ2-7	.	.	TGTGCCAGCACCCCGTCGGAGAGCCGCGAGCAGTACTTC	CASTPSESREQYF
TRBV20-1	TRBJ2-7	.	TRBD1	TGCAGTGCTAGTACAGGGGGCCTCTACGAGCAGTACTTC	CSASTGGLYEQYF